This TCR beta chain was obtained from a study of OX40 agonist ivuxolimab in advanced cancers. General study findings and limits: Blood T cells, both CD4+ and CD8+, expanded clonally by week 6 at 0.1 to 3.0 mg/kg.

The method was immunoSEQ multiplex PCR; TCRdb's version includes in-frame clones alone and lacks a portion of them. In the table there are more than 50,000 clones, roughly 89% of which are singletons. The CDR3 sequence is 13 residues long. The V end was cut by 7 bases, the J end by 4 bases, with 13 bases between. Germline values: CDR1 MDHEN, CDR2 SYDVKM. As concerns this clone: No antigen is known for it.

The sequenced sample was CD4+ or CD8+ T cells sorted from blood, obtained in a trial of the OX40 agonist ivuxolimab. This chain joins TRBV28 and TRBJ2-5, with a possible D match to TRBD2 (6 bases). The TCR originated in an adult with an advanced solid tumor such as melanoma, head and neck, liver or kidney cancer. The CDR3 loop reads CASTPLGGETQYF. In DNA form, the CDR3 reads TGTGCCAGCACCCCTCTGGGGGGAGAGACCCAGTACTTC.